This note documents a single T cell receptor (beta chain) sequence. This clonotype came up a few times. There is no known antigen for this receptor. No base quality information exists; no much larger clone differs at one position. The receptor library was made with PCR. TCR sequencing of DNA from cultured CD4+ T cells used the Oncomine TCR Beta short-read assay at the Johns Hopkins FTIC core. The QIAamp micro DNA kit was used to extract genomic DNA from the cultured CD4+ T cells. Oncomine TCR Beta libraries from cultured CD4+ T cells were pooled using unique dual indexes and sequenced on an Illumina iSeq 100. Per the original workflow: Non-productive sequences were removed, and CDR3s not starting with C, not ending with F or W, or shorter than 7 amino acids were discarded. Antigen-specific clonotypes were identified using the MANAFEST web application through comparison of peptide-stimulated wells with reference and other culture wells. Positive clones required FDR below 0.05, an odds ratio above 5, and productive frequency above 0.1% in at least two of three replicate wells. A clonotype counted as cross-reactive if it showed significant expansion both in the SARS-CoV-2 spike wells and in at least one common cold coronavirus spike condition. CDR3 homology was assessed with Levenshtein distances (stringdist) and unrooted phylogenetic trees (ape) in R version 3.6.1. TCRdb trimmed public reads at Q25 via fastp, called clones via MiXCR and kept in-frame beta chains. CDR3 protein sequences are deduplicated, and each keeps its most common genes and DNA. TCRdb's processing, not the study's, gives the V and J calls here. The sample data list just under 20,000 distinct CDR3 sequences, and around 50% of these were observed just once. The ten largest clones capture roughly a tenth of the sample.

V ends up 4 bases short and J 2 bases short, with an unmatched junction base count of 7. CDR1 and CDR2 are read off the germline V gene as KGHDR and SFDVKD. The CDR3, from cysteine to phenylalanine, totals 16 residues. Only CDR3 DNA remains: 48 bases, in frame from the first base. The treatment or condition label, as the study defines it: roughly ten-day PBMC culture with coronavirus spike peptide pools or control peptides (ViraFEST assay). The study used the ViraFEST assay, which expanded antigen-specific T cells with peptide pools and then identified expanded clonotypes by TCR sequencing. Positive SARS-CoV-2 PCR tests in the convalescent patients dated from March to December 2020, before Alpha, Beta and Delta variants emerged in the United States. Each well held roughly 2 million PBMCs cultured in IMDM containing roughly 5% human AB serum and roughly 10 IU/ml IL-2, with about 10 ug/ml peptide pools added. Half of the culture medium was replaced with fresh IL-2-containing medium on days 3 and 7. After 9 to 10 days of culture, CD4+ T cells were isolated by negative selection using the EasySep CD4+ T cell isolation kit. PBMCs were separated from whole blood using Ficoll-Paque Plus gradient centrifugation and then either used fresh or cryopreserved at -140C. Each culture condition was generally run in triplicate wells.

This specimen comes from a study of vaccination and CD4 T cells after COVID-19 (dated by TCRdb to between 2021 and 2024). A note on the overall study: Convalescent patients had a positive SARS-CoV-2 result on nasal swab PCR, and of these patients, several had mild disease and one had severe disease. The convalescent cohort included six males and four females, with two Hispanic individuals, seven Caucasians, two Asians and one multiracial person. Participants received two doses of either the Pfizer-BioNTech BNT162b2 vaccine (n=8) or the Moderna mRNA-1273 vaccine (n=2). Post-COVID blood samples from convalescent patients were collected a median of roughly 100 days after diagnosis, with a range of 35 to 161 days. Post-vaccine blood samples were taken a median of around 70 days after the second vaccine dose, with a range of roughly 13 to 250 days. Overlapping spike peptide pools from SARS-CoV-2 and from the common cold coronaviruses HCoV-NL63, HCoV-OC43 and HCoV-229E were used as culture stimuli. Control cultures received a CEFX viral epitope pool as the positive control, an HIV-1 Nef peptide pool as the negative control, or no peptide. The spike-specific CD4+ TCR repertoire was compared before and after mRNA vaccination in over nine COVID-19 convalescent patients and a handful of infection-naive healthy vaccine recipients. What the study reported, not specific to this receptor: The number of convalescent patients in the study was relatively small, and the study did not examine early timepoints following natural infection. Of the vaccine-specific clones in convalescent patients, 304 of 307, or nearly all, reacted only to SARS-CoV-2 spike and did not cross-react with common cold coronaviruses. The median number of SARS-CoV-2-reactive clonotypes rose from fewer than 25 after infection to a few dozen after vaccination, but the change was not significant. In convalescent patients, a median about 84% of post-vaccine SARS-CoV-2-reactive clones were detected only after vaccination, and vaccine-specific priming was suggested by this finding.

The sequenced sample consisted of CD4+ T cells from blood, cultured in vitro. The chain uses TRBV24-1 and TRBJ2-3, and 8 bases in between align with TRBD1. This TCR came from a human donor who had recovered from COVID-19. The sequenced DNA: TGTGCCACCAGTGAGAGCAGGACAGGGATCACAGATACGCAGTATTTT. Its amino acids are CATSESRTGITDTQYF.